This T cell receptor (beta chain) was sequenced during a study of T cell responses to AZD1222 COVID-19 vaccine. Study-level results: Baseline seropositivity occurred in only a handful of AZD1222 recipients. As reported, nearly half of all spike-specific TCRs target variant regions that are unmutated. There were mostly white British donors and more females than males, and clonal diversity was possibly underestimated.

A word on this clone: The target antigen is unknown.

Sequenced by immunoSEQ multiplex PCR; TCRdb stores in-frame clones only, minus some. The sample lists 45,000 to 70,000 clones, around 89% occurring once. Analysis merged second doses at about 4 or about 12 weeks. The CDR3 has 15 amino acids. CDR1 and CDR2 (germline): SQVTM, ANQGSEA. The V gene end was trimmed by 1 base and the J gene end by 3 bases; junction bases not matched to a gene: 8. This sample comprised peripheral blood, obtained 28 days after the second AZD1222 dose. This chain connects TRBV29-1 to TRBJ2-7; TRBD2 matches 8 bases. This receptor was obtained from an adult who received the AZD1222 COVID-19 vaccine. CDR3 DNA sequence: TGCAGCGTTGAAGCCCGGGGGGGACAAATCTACGAGCAGTACTTC. This translates into CSVEARGGQIYEQYF.